The rows below give T cell receptor beta chains drawn from one sample of a study of T cell responses to AZD1222 COVID-19 vaccine. TCRdb's table, derived via immunoSEQ multiplex PCR, lists solely in-frame clones and lacks some. The table lists fewer than 200,000 clones, almost 95% of them singletons, with approximately 1.4% in the top ten. This specimen consisted of peripheral blood, obtained on day 0 of AZD1222 vaccination. Receptor source: an adult in good health. Both conserved end residues are part of each CDR3. A D gene is named only where the DNA matches it firmly. Only some rows state a clone size, as once, few, many or a class for expanded clones.

len	j_gene	abundance	v_gene	d_gene	CDR3aa	CDR3nt
14	TRBJ2-5	once	TRBV7-9	NA	CASSQMSGKETQYF	TGTGCCAGCAGCCAAATGTCGGGAAAAGAGACCCAGTACTTC
16	TRBJ1-6	NA	TRBV5-5	TRBD1	CASSWSRDSGNSPLHF	TGTGCCAGCAGCTGGAGCCGGGACAGCGGGAATTCACCCCTCCACTTT
16	TRBJ1-1	NA	TRBV5-1	TRBD1	CASSFATSGGQTEAFF	TGCGCCAGCAGCTTCGCGACCTCAGGGGGGCAGACTGAAGCTTTCTTT
13	TRBJ2-1	NA	TRBV30	TRBD2	CAWRMASGNEQFF	TGTGCCTGGAGAATGGCTAGCGGGAATGAGCAGTTCTTC
14	TRBJ1-6	NA	TRBV14	NA	CASSQDHGTFPLHF	TGTGCCAGCAGCCAGGATCATGGGACCTTCCCCCTCCACTTT
15	TRBJ1-1	NA	TRBV7-9	NA	CASSLFGEKDTEAFF	TGTGCCAGCAGCTTATTCGGAGAAAAGGACACTGAAGCTTTCTTT
15	TRBJ1-6	NA	TRBV6-5	NA	CASSLNRDENSPLHF	TGTGCCAGCAGTCTTAACCGGGACGAAAATTCACCCCTCCACTTT
17	TRBJ1-6	NA	TRBV13	NA	CASSSIQRLRENSPLHF	TGTGCCAGCAGCTCCATTCAGCGGCTCAGGGAGAATTCACCCCTCCACTTT
13	TRBJ2-3	NA	TRBV9	NA	CASSVQGTDTQYF	TGTGCCAGCAGCGTACAGGGGACAGATACGCAGTATTTT
14	TRBJ2-3	NA	TRBV3-1/TRBV3-2	NA	CASSRRFSTDTQYF	TGTGCCAGCAGCCGAAGGTTTAGCACAGATACGCAGTATTTT
13	TRBJ1-5	NA	TRBV19	NA	CASSIAEFQPQHF	TGTGCCAGTAGTATAGCTGAGTTCCAGCCCCAGCATTTT
13	TRBJ1-4	NA	TRBV29-1	TRBD1	CSVGSQGGEKLFF	TGCAGCGTTGGTTCCCAGGGGGGCGAAAAACTGTTTTTT
14	TRBJ1-1	NA	TRBV5-8	NA	CASTPGRVPKGAFF	TGTGCCAGCACCCCGGGTCGGGTCCCGAAGGGAGCTTTCTTT
13	TRBJ2-7	NA	TRBV5-4	TRBD1	CASSFMTGGEQYF	TGTGCCAGCAGCTTTATGACAGGGGGCGAGCAGTACTTC
16	TRBJ1-4	NA	TRBV7-2	TRBD1	CASSLMVRDRGGKLFF	TGTGCCAGCAGCTTAATGGTTCGGGACAGGGGGGGAAAACTGTTTTTT
15	TRBJ1-5	NA	TRBV15	TRBD1	CATSREGQANQPQHF	TGTGCCACCAGCAGAGAGGGACAGGCTAATCAGCCCCAGCATTTT
14	TRBJ1-1	NA	TRBV25-1	NA	CASSESGGVTEAFF	TGTGCCAGCAGTGAATCGGGGGGAGTCACTGAAGCTTTCTTT
15	TRBJ2-7	NA	TRBV7-8	NA	CASSPRGANSGVQYF	TGTGCCAGCAGCCCAAGGGGGGCTAATTCGGGTGTGCAGTACTTC
13	TRBJ2-3	NA	TRBV5-1	NA	CASSLGAVDTQYF	TGCGCCAGCAGCCTGGGTGCGGTAGATACGCAGTATTTT
12	TRBJ1-2	NA	TRBV30	TRBD1	CAWSTTGDGYTF	TGTGCCTGGAGTACCACAGGGGATGGCTACACCTTC
14	TRBJ1-1	NA	TRBV11-3	TRBD1	CASSPGQMNTEAFF	TGTGCCAGCAGCCCGGGACAGATGAACACTGAAGCTTTCTTT
11	TRBJ1-1	NA	TRBV10-2	NA	CASSESGLAFF	TGCGCCAGCAGTGAGTCAGGTCTAGCTTTCTTT
15	TRBJ1-1	NA	TRBV9	NA	CASSVGVGGHTEAFF	TGTGCCAGCAGCGTAGGGGTTGGGGGGCACACTGAAGCTTTCTTT
12	TRBJ1-1	NA	TRBV19	NA	CASGDLGTEAFF	TGTGCCAGTGGGGACCTCGGCACTGAAGCTTTCTTT
14	TRBJ1-1	NA	TRBV9	NA	CASSVAVGNTEAFF	TGTGCCAGCAGCGTAGCTGTGGGGAACACTGAAGCTTTCTTT
11	TRBJ2-5	NA	TRBV6-5	NA	CASSYMETQYF	TGTGCCAGCAGTTACATGGAGACCCAGTACTTC
13	TRBJ1-5	NA	TRBV7-6	NA	CASSPNSNQPQHF	TGTGCCAGCAGCCCGAATAGCAATCAGCCCCAGCATTTT
16	TRBJ1-6	NA	TRBV19	NA	CASSERGAPPQSPLHF	TGTGCCAGTAGCGAACGAGGGGCTCCACCTCAGTCACCCCTCCACTTT
17	TRBJ1-1	NA	TRBV4-1	NA	CASSQGGTQRMNTEAFF	TGCGCCAGCAGCCAAGGGGGAACACAGAGAATGAACACTGAAGCTTTCTTT
13	TRBJ1-2	NA	TRBV29-1	TRBD1	CSVTGTGGHGYTF	TGCAGCGTGACCGGGACAGGGGGCCATGGCTACACCTTC
12	TRBJ1-3	NA	TRBV28	NA	CASSLTGRTIYF	TGTGCCAGCAGTTTGACAGGTCGCACCATATATTTT
12	TRBJ1-2	NA	TRBV5-6	TRBD1	CASRRDSYGYTF	TGTGCCAGCAGACGGGACAGCTATGGCTACACCTTC
15	TRBJ1-1	NA	TRBV4-2	NA	CASSQGRRGGTEAFF	TGTGCCAGCAGCCAAGGGCGGCGTGGGGGGACCGAAGCTTTCTTT
16	TRBJ2-7	NA	TRBV28	TRBD1	CASKPTGDRGRYEQYF	TGTGCCAGCAAACCTACGGGGGACAGGGGACGCTACGAGCAGTACTTC
15	TRBJ2-1	few	TRBV7-8	NA	CASSFLQGPANEQFF	TGTGCCAGCAGTTTTCTCCAGGGGCCGGCCAATGAGCAGTTCTTC
15	TRBJ1-6	NA	TRBV2	NA	CANRKLDPRNSPLHF	TGTGCCAACCGAAAACTTGACCCGAGGAATTCACCCCTCCACTTT
16	TRBJ2-3	NA	TRBV7-2	TRBD1	CASSQTDRGAADTQYF	TGTGCCAGCAGCCAGACCGACAGGGGCGCGGCAGATACGCAGTATTTT
15	TRBJ1-2	NA	TRBV6-6	TRBD1	CASSYSGQGASGYTF	TGTGCCAGCAGTTACTCGGGACAGGGGGCTTCTGGCTACACCTTC
14	TRBJ1-5	once	TRBV25-1	NA	CASSEDSSNQPQHF	TGTGCCAGCAGTGAGGACAGTAGCAATCAGCCCCAGCATTTT
15	TRBJ2-7	NA	TRBV3-1/TRBV3-2	NA	CASSQDTGDHREQYF	TGTGCCAGCAGCCAAGATACGGGAGATCACCGCGAGCAGTACTTC
13	TRBJ1-1	once	TRBV5-5	TRBD1	CASSSGTAIEAFF	TGTGCCAGCAGCTCCGGGACAGCTATTGAAGCTTTCTTT
13	TRBJ1-5	NA	TRBV4-3	NA	CASSQEGTQPQHF	TGCGCCAGCAGCCAAGAGGGGACCCAGCCCCAGCATTTT
13	TRBJ2-5	NA	TRBV27	NA	CASSGEGSETQYF	TGTGCCAGCAGTGGAGAGGGGTCGGAGACCCAGTACTTC
16	TRBJ2-7	NA	TRBV27	NA	CASRTLATGLSYEQYF	TGTGCCAGCAGGACCCTCGCGACAGGACTCTCCTACGAGCAGTACTTC
14	TRBJ1-6	NA	TRBV6-5	NA	CASSRSSYNSPLHF	TGTGCCAGCAGTCGAAGCTCCTATAATTCACCCCTCCACTTT
14	TRBJ2-4	NA	TRBV6-5	TRBD1	CASKGGIGINIQYF	TGTGCCAGCAAAGGGGGCATTGGTATAAACATTCAGTACTTC
16	TRBJ1-1	NA	TRBV7-6	NA	CASSLGTSPPETEAFF	TGTGCCAGCAGCTTAGGGACCAGCCCTCCAGAGACTGAAGCTTTCTTT
16	TRBJ2-1	NA	TRBV9	TRBD2	CASSTTSGGALNEQFF	TGTGCCAGCAGCACGACTAGCGGGGGGGCGTTGAATGAGCAGTTCTTC
15	TRBJ2-5	NA	TRBV5-5	TRBD2	CASSFSLAGQETQYF	TGTGCCAGCAGCTTCTCTCTAGCGGGACAAGAGACCCAGTACTTC
16	TRBJ2-3	NA	TRBV25-1	TRBD2	CASSVAGGHPTDTQYF	TGTGCCAGCAGTGTGGCGGGGGGACACCCCACAGATACGCAGTATTTT
13	TRBJ2-5	NA	TRBV27	NA	CASSWTVQETQYF	TGTGCCAGCAGCTGGACAGTCCAAGAGACCCAGTACTTC
13	TRBJ1-2	NA	TRBV27	NA	CASSPTNFYGYTF	TGTGCCAGCAGTCCGACAAACTTCTATGGCTACACCTTC
14	TRBJ1-1	once	TRBV7-3	TRBD1	CASSLQGGNTEAFF	TGTGCCAGCAGCTTACAGGGGGGGAACACTGAAGCTTTCTTT
14	TRBJ2-3	NA	TRBV2	NA	CASSGGVSTDTQYF	TGTGCCAGCAGTGGAGGGGTAAGCACAGATACGCAGTATTTT